These 15 T cell receptor beta chains originate from one sample sequenced in a study of human versus mouse CDR3 diversity and MHC coevolution. Assay: immunoSEQ multiplex PCR; the TCRdb copy retains only in-frame clones and omits some. The repertoire holds 75,000 to 90,000 clones, with just under 95% as singletons. The sample was naive CD4+ T cells from blood. The sample's subset: CD45RO-negative CD62L-positive naive CD4 T cells. Receptors were obtained from a person between 25 and 70 years old in good health.

CDR3 nucleotides: TGTGCCAGCTCACCGGCCCAGGCCTCCATGAACACTGAAGCTTTCTTT. As protein: CASSPAQASMNTEAFF. This chain connects TRBV18 to TRBJ1-1; D unresolved. Germline V CDR1 and CDR2: KGHSH, LQKENI. V was cut by 3 bases and J by 0 bases, with 14 bases left in between. The CDR3 runs 16 residues.

The chain combines TRBV29-1 with TRBJ2-7; weak D call: TRBD2 (5 bases). The V and J ends lost 5 bases and 4 bases respectively, with 15 bases between them. Germline CDR1 reads SQVTM; CDR2 reads ANQGSEA. This CDR3 is built from 13 residues. The DNA of the CDR3 is TGCAGCGTTAATGGGGAGACGGCATACGAGCAGTACTTC. Translated, it gives CSVNGETAYEQYF.

The chain joins TRBV7-9 to TRBJ1-1; TRBD1 aligns across 8 bases. Germline V gives CDR1 SEHNR, CDR2 FQNEAQ (reference sequence). V was clipped by 1 base and J by 6 bases; unmatched bases: 7. This CDR3 contains 15 residues. CDR3 in amino acids: CASSLGGGQGPEAFF. In DNA, the CDR3 is TGTGCCAGCAGCTTAGGAGGAGGACAGGGACCTGAAGCTTTCTTT.

This chain connects TRBV27 to TRBJ1-1; a weak D match, TRBD1 (5 bases). The CDR3 contains 11 residues. Germline CDR1 and CDR2: MNHEY and SMNVEV (reference sequence). The ends were cut back, 10 bases at V and 7 bases at J, with 13 bases in the middle. CDR3 region: CATSRDSEAFF. CDR3 nucleotide sequence: TGTGCCACCTCCCGCGACAGTGAAGCTTTCTTT.

This sequence joins TRBV6-5 and TRBJ2-1, with 8 bases that match TRBD1. The CDR3 totals 14 residues. With V trimmed by 6 bases and J by 4 bases, 5 bases remained unmatched. Germline assignment: CDR1 MNHEY and CDR2 SVGAGI. The CDR3 here is CASRGQAFYNEQFF. The CDR3 nucleotides read TGTGCCAGCAGGGGACAGGCGTTTTACAATGAGCAGTTCTTC.

The chain carries TRBV5-8 and TRBJ1-5; 8 positions match TRBD1. Unmatched junction bases numbered 2, after V lost 0 bases and J lost 6 bases. This CDR3 has 14 residues. Germline-derived CDR1 and CDR2 are SGHTS and YDEGEE. As DNA, the CDR3 is TGTGCCAGCAGCTTGGGGACAGGGCGTCAGCCCCAGCATTTT. Translated, it gives CASSLGTGRQPQHF.

The chain is built from TRBV30 and TRBJ2-5, with D maybe TRBD1 (6 bases). This CDR3 comprises 13 residues. V lost 4 bases and J 4 bases, leaving 13 bases between the germline ends. Per the germline V gene, CDR1 is GTSNPN and CDR2 is SVGIG (reference sequence). CDR3 protein: CAWTVGAAETQYF. The CDR3 region has the DNA TGTGCCTGGACCGTGGGGGCCGCAGAGACCCAGTACTTC.

The V and J genes are TRBV7-9 and TRBJ2-7, with 10 positions matching TRBD1. The junction had 5 bases not matched to a gene; V was cut back by 6 bases and J by 0 bases. The CDR3 runs 15 residues. Germline assignment: CDR1 SEHNR and CDR2 FQNEAQ (reference sequence). The CDR3 coding sequence is TGTGCCAGCAGATTGGGACAGGGGCCCTCCTACGAGCAGTACTTC. Its protein product is CASRLGQGPSYEQYF.

The chain links TRBV4-3 to TRBJ2-1, with a possible D match to TRBD2 (6 bases). V dropped 2 bases and J dropped 10 bases, with 15 bases sitting between them. CDR1 and CDR2 from the germline V gene are LGHNA and YSLEER. CDR3 length: 14 residues. The CDR3 DNA reads TGCGCCAGCAGCCAATCCGACGGGAGATGGGAGCAGTTCTTC. Its translation is CASSQSDGRWEQFF.

The chain joins TRBV6-4 to TRBJ2-7; the match to TRBD2 covers 14 bases. V shed 2 bases and J 5 bases; nucleotides not matched to a gene: 11. This CDR3 spans 18 amino acids. Germline CDR1 and CDR2: MRHNA and SNTAGT. The CDR3 coding sequence is TGTGCCAGCAGTGACACCGGGACTAGCGGGAGTGCCCTACACGAGCAGTACTTC. Translation: CASSDTGTSGSALHEQYF.

This clone occurred once. The chain is built from TRBV7-2 and TRBJ2-5; 8 bases agree with TRBD2. Judging by the DNA end, TRBJ2-7 fits better; the J call may be wrong. From germline, CDR1 is SGHTA and CDR2 FQGNSA. This CDR3 has 15 residues. The CDR3 spells CASTPGGGLSYEQYF. The CDR3 region has the DNA TGTGCCAGCACCCCGGGGGGGGGCCTGTCCTACGAGCAGTACTTC.

The rearrangement uses TRBV19 and TRBJ2-3; perhaps TRBD2 as D (6 bases). Between the trimmed V and J ends, which lost 3 bases and 3 bases, there was a span of 22 bases. The germline V gene has CDR1 LNHDA and CDR2 SQIVND (reference sequence). The CDR3 is 18 amino acids. The CDR3: CASSMGGYGGFETDTQYF. CDR3 sequence (DNA): TGTGCCAGTAGTATGGGGGGTTATGGAGGGTTTGAGACAGATACGCAGTATTTT.

The chain carries TRBV18 and TRBJ1-2; 7 bases are shared with TRBD1. J gave up 0 bases and V 6 bases, and 4 bases lay outside the gene matches. The CDR3 totals 14 residues. The germline V gene has CDR1 KGHSH and CDR2 LQKENI. CDR3 bases: TGTGCCAGCTCCCAACAGGGGACTAACTATGGCTACACCTTC. It codes for CASSQQGTNYGYTF.

This chain connects TRBV15 to TRBJ2-5; perhaps TRBD1 as D (5 bases). TRBJ2-7 explains the end of the DNA better; the J call may be wrong. The germline V gene has CDR1 LNHNV and CDR2 YYDKDF (reference sequence). The CDR3 consists of 15 residues. The CDR3 nucleotides read TGTGCCACCAGTACTACCGGGTTAGGGGCCTACGAGCAGTACTTC. The encoded protein is CATSTTGLGAYEQYF.

The J gene is TRBJ2-7, the V gene TRBV19; TRBD2 agrees at 15 bases. Germline-derived CDR1 and CDR2 are LNHDA and SQIVND (reference sequence). Trimming at V came to 4 bases and at J to 2 bases, leaving 15 bases not matched to a gene. The CDR3 covers 20 residues. Here the CDR3 DNA reads TGTGCCAGTAGTACAACGGGACTAGCGGGAGGCCCAAGGACTCCCTACGAGCAGTACTTC. It is translated as CASSTTGLAGGPRTPYEQYF. The full variable domain, with the rest looked up from reference TRBV19 and TRBJ2-7, is DGGITQSPKYLFRKEGQNVTLSCEQNLNHDAMYWYRQDPGQGLRLIYYSQIVNDFQKGDIAEGYSVSREKKESFPLTVTSAQKNPTAFYLCASSTTGLAGGPRTPYEQYFGPGTRLTVT.